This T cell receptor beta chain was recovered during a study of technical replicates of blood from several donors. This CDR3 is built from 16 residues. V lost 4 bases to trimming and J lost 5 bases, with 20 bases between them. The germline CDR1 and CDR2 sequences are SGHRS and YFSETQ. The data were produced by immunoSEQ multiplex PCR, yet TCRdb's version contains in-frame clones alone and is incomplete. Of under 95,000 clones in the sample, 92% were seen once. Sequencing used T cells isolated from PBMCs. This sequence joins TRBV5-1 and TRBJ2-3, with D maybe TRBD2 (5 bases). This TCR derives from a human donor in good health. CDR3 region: CASSPPVSSGEDTQYF. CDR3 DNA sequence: TGCGCCAGCAGCCCCCCCGTTAGCTCCGGGGAAGATACGCAGTATTTT. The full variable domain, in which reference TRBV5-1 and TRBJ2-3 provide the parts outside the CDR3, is KAGVTQTPRYLIKTRGQQVTLSCSPISGHRSVSWYQQTPGQGLQFLFEYFSETQRNKGNFPGRFSGRQFSNSRSEMNVSTLELGDSALYLCASSPPVSSGEDTQYFGPGTRLTVL.